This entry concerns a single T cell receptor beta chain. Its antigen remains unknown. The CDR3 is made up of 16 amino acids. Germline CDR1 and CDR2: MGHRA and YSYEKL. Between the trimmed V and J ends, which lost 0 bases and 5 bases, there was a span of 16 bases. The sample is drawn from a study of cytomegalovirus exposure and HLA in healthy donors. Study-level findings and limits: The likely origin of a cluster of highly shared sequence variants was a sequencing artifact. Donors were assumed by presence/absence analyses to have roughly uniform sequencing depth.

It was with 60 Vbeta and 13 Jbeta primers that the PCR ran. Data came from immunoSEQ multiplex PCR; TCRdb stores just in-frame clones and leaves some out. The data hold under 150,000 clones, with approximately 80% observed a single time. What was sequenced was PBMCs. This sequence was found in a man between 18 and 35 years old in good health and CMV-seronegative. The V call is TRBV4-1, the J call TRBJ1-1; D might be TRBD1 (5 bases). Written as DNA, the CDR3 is TGCGCCAGCAGCCAAGATCTGGTCGGGGGGAGGACTGAAGCTTTCTTT. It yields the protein CASSQDLVGGRTEAFF.